What follows is one T cell receptor beta chain and its context. Its specificity is not known. A single base separates this from a much larger clone, so it may be a read error. Unique molecular identifiers (one per individual cDNA molecule) were attached. TCRdb analysed the 5' RACE reads with MiXCR anew, one entry per CDR3 protein. Of roughly 99,000 distinct CDR3 sequences listed, approximately 12% are singletons. The V gene's germline CDR1 is SGHAT and CDR2 FQNNGV. This CDR3 spans 16 amino acids. The V gene lost 7 bases and the J gene lost 1 base, with 17 bases spanning the gap. This sample is drawn from a study of early T cells in non-severe SARS-CoV-2 infection. Study summary: Unpaired chains resulted from sequencing bulk RNA of unsorted whole blood.

Overall study results and limits: There was a bias toward anti-spike CD8 responses in VDJdb matching, which missed private and CD4 specificities.

This chain uses TRBV11-2 with TRBJ2-1; no definite D call. The sequence was collected from an adult who was a healthcare worker with PCR-confirmed SARS-CoV-2 infection or an uninfected control (not recorded which). Material for sequencing was whole blood. The CDR3, as DNA: TGTGCCAGCACCCAGCGCGCAGATAGGTCCTACAATGAGCAGTTCTTC. Translating gives CASTQRADRSYNEQFF.